This T cell receptor beta chain is from a study of tumor and adjacent non-tumor tissue in lung cancer. Study details: Histology: about a dozen adenocarcinoma, 2 squamous cell carcinoma, 1 small cell lung cancer. Aged about 31 to 85 years, patients included roughly ten men and roughly five women with stage I to III disease. Broader study findings: Tumor repertoires had a smaller top 100 clone share than normal lung. Patients with more diverse tumor TCRs had worse survival.

TCRbeta libraries were built with three rounds of nested PCR, modified from ARM-PCR. TCRdb re-analysed the multiplex PCR reads in MiXCR, keeping a single row per CDR3 protein. Among under 250,000 distinct CDR3 sequences, 60% to 85% were seen once, and the ten largest hold around 25%. As to this clonotype: Its antigen is undetermined.

No cell sorting was done before RNA was extracted from the tissue. This clonotype was sampled from a man in his 60s with non-small cell lung cancer. The specimen sequenced was lung tumor tissue.

The CDR3 DNA reads TGCAATGCCAGAAACCAGGGGGATCAGCCCCAGCATTTT. Protein product: CNARNQGDQPQHF. The rearrangement links TRBV20-1 to TRBJ1-5, with 7 bases identical to TRBD1. This CDR3 region has 13 residues. From germline, CDR1 is DFQATT and CDR2 SNEGSKA (reference sequence).